Below, 14 T cell receptor beta chains from the same sample are listed, as sequenced in a study of blood T cells in healthy people across ages. PCR was performed a second time for about 7 to 12 cycles using a sample-barcoded 5' primer and a J-beta primer mix. Each CDR3 protein gets one entry after TCRdb re-called the 5' RACE reads with MiXCR. The data show about 620,000 distinct CDR3 sequences, around 21% seen once. The sequenced sample was blood. Receptor source: a man in his sixties or seventies in good health.

The chain joins TRBV12-3 or TRBV12-4 to TRBJ2-1, with D perhaps matching TRBD2 (6 bases). Trimming cost V 6 bases and J 12 bases, with 12 bases left between them. CDR3 length equals 11 residues. CDR3 region: CASRSGDWQFF. CDR3 DNA sequence: TGTGCCAGCAGGTCGGGAGATTGGCAGTTCTTC.

This clonotype has only one observation. V gene TRBV12-3 or TRBV12-4 combines with J gene TRBJ2-5; 8 nucleotides match TRBD2. Trimming cost V 3 bases and J 11 bases; bases outside gene matches: 14. The CDR3 is 15 residues long. CDR3 protein: CASSFRLAGPREQYF. The CDR3, as DNA: TGTGCCAGCAGTTTCAGGCTAGCGGGCCCTAGGGAGCAGTACTTC.

This chain links TRBV12-3 or TRBV12-4 with TRBJ2-5, with 10 bases aligning to TRBD1. The CDR3 has 13 amino acids. The J segment lost 7 bases and the V segment lost 6 bases, leaving 5 bases of the junction unmatched. The DNA for the CDR3 is TGTGCCAGCAGCCCTCGGGACAGGGGGACCCAGTACTTC. Its translation is CASSPRDRGTQYF.

This chain links TRBV9 with TRBJ2-5; no clear D gene. Per the germline V gene, CDR1 is SGDLS and CDR2 is YYNGEE. This CDR3 is 14 amino acids long. V was clipped by 3 bases and J by 2 bases, with 11 bases between them. The CDR3 coding sequence is TGTGCCAGCAGCGGACGTCAGAGGCAAGAGACCCAGTACTTC. Its protein is CASSGRQRQETQYF.

The rearrangement uses TRBV7-3 and TRBJ2-5, with 11 bases identical to TRBD2. The J call may not be correct, given that the DNA end is closer to TRBJ2-1. The CDR3 length is 15 residues. Germline V CDR1 and CDR2: SGHTA, FQGTGA. CDR3 coding DNA: TGTGCCAGCACCGTTCCAACGACTAGCGGGACAAAGCAGTTCTTC. Encoded protein: CASTVPTTSGTKQFF.

The V call is TRBV6-5, the J call TRBJ1-6, with TRBD1 matching over 9 bases. This CDR3 spans 16 amino acids. The V gene end was trimmed by 6 bases and the J gene end by 7 bases; junction bases not matched to a gene: 10. Germline lookup yields CDR1 MNHEY and CDR2 SVGAGI. CDR3 region: CASRIWDRAENSPLHF. The CDR3 bases are TGTGCCAGCAGGATTTGGGACAGGGCTGAAAATTCACCCCTCCACTTT.

The rearrangement uses TRBV7-2 and TRBJ2-3; D not resolved. The germline CDR1 and CDR2 sequences are SGHTA and FQGNSA. The germline V and J ends were trimmed by 3 bases and 0 bases, with 7 bases remaining between them. The CDR3 is 14 amino acids. In nucleotides, the CDR3 is TGTGCCAGCAGCTTTCAGGAGAGCACAGATACGCAGTATTTT. As protein: CASSFQESTDTQYF. Full variable domain (missing parts from reference TRBV7-2 and TRBJ2-3): GAGVSQSPSNKVTEKGKDVELRCDPISGHTALYWYRQSLGQGLEFLIYFQGNSAPDKSGLPSDRFSAERTGGSVSTLTIQRTQQEDSAVYLCASSFQESTDTQYFGPGTRLTVL.

In this sample, this clonotype turned up a few times. The chain carries TRBV27 and TRBJ1-2; 8 bases align to TRBD1. From germline, CDR1 is MNHEY and CDR2 SMNVEV (reference sequence). The junction had 5 bases not matched to a gene; V was cut back by 1 base and J by 7 bases. The CDR3 consists of 14 residues. The CDR3 bases are TGTGCCAGCAGTTTATTGACAGGGGCTGGTGGCTACACCTTC. It translates to CASSLLTGAGGYTF.

This clonotype was found a few times. V and J are TRBV6-2 or TRBV6-3 and TRBJ1-5, with D possibly being TRBD1 (5 bases). In germline, CDR1 is MNHEY, CDR2 SVGEGT. The CDR3 contains 17 residues. The V gene lost 2 bases and the J gene lost 0 bases, with 14 bases spanning the gap. CDR3 protein: CASSYGAGLYSNQPQHF. The CDR3 DNA follows: TGTGCCAGCAGTTACGGGGCAGGACTATATAGCAATCAGCCCCAGCATTTT.

Many counts were recorded for this clonotype. J is TRBJ2-5 and V is TRBV7-2; D is perhaps TRBD2 (6 bases). This CDR3 is 15 amino acids long. Trimming left V 0 bases short and J 4 bases short, with 12 bases between. Per the germline V gene, CDR1 is SGHTA and CDR2 is FQGNSA. The CDR3: CASSLAEGRSETQYF. The CDR3 DNA sequence: TGTGCCAGCAGCTTAGCGGAGGGGCGTTCAGAGACCCAGTACTTC.

V usage is TRBV12-3 or TRBV12-4 and J usage is TRBJ2-5; possible D gene TRBD2, 5 bases. The tail of the sequence fits TRBJ2-7 better, so the J call may be wrong. The CDR3 consists of 15 residues. The CDR3 is CASSLVGDGAYEQYF. CDR3 in DNA: TGTGCCAGCAGTTTAGTGGGAGACGGCGCCTACGAGCAGTACTTC.

The V gene is TRBV20-1, the J gene TRBJ2-5, with D uncertain. The J call may be faulty, since TRBJ2-7 better matches the DNA end. CDR3 size: 14 residues. Germline lookup yields CDR1 DFQATT and CDR2 SNEGSKA (reference sequence). CDR3 residues: CSARGAAPSYEQYF. For the CDR3, the DNA is TGCAGTGCTAGAGGCGCGGCCCCTTCCTACGAGCAGTACTTC.

This clonotype was counted a few times. This chain connects TRBV6-5 to TRBJ2-2; the match to TRBD1 covers 7 bases. The CDR3 is 13 residues long. In germline, CDR1 is MNHEY, CDR2 SVGAGI. The V gene end was trimmed by 7 bases and the J gene end by 6 bases; junction bases not matched to a gene: 5. The CDR3 region is CASTRTGAGELFF. The CDR3 DNA follows: TGTGCCAGCACCAGGACAGGTGCCGGGGAGCTGTTTTTT.

This clonotype has more than one count but fewer than ten. The chain joins TRBV5-5 to TRBJ2-7; perhaps TRBD1 as D (5 bases). V was cut by 0 bases and J by 1 base, with 11 bases left in between. The CDR3 totals 15 residues. Germline CDR1 SGHKS, CDR2 YYEKEE (reference sequence). The CDR3 coding sequence is TGTGCCAGCAGCTTGGACAGGTTTCCTTCCTACGAGCAGTACTTC. Translating it yields CASSLDRFPSYEQYF.